This section outlines one TCR beta chain sequence together with its context. Its binding antigen is unknown. No much larger clonotype is one base removed from it; base qualities were not supplied. This sample is part of a study of blood T cell repertoires in COVID-19 (TCRdb year 2020). Regarding the complete study: The collaborator samples originated in the United States, Italy and Spain and spanned the acute and convalescent phases of COVID-19. The material from the prospective study consisted of cDNA or gDNA derived from T cells, B-cell-depleted T cells, or PBMCs. Samples came from the ongoing ImmuneRACE study (first 160 participants) plus 1,254 subjects from 6 global collaborators. Where HLA class I and class II types were available, the types were taken from metadata supplied by the sample provider, not from assay-based typing. Subjects who had been exposed to COVID-19, were actively infected with it, or had recovered from it provided the deeply sampled blood TCRbeta repertoires that made up the dataset. A freely available public database, intended as a resource for researchers studying the immune response to SARS-CoV-2, is where the repertoires were released. A de-identified subject ID, COVID-19 status, age in years and sex were almost always included in the sample metadata. Points the paper makes about the study in general: How much clinical and demographic metadata was included differed by source and by participant, and the metadata was provided uncurated.

One collaborating source in Seattle enrolled patients while the patients were actively infected and followed the patients over time throughout the course of disease. Collaborating institutions collected whole blood in K2EDTA tubes following their own protocols. Collaborator samples were shipped for TCRbeta analysis as frozen whole blood, isolated PBMCs, or DNA extracted from either sample type. The immunoSEQ Assay, a bias-controlled multiplex PCR, was used to amplify TCRbeta CDR3 regions from genomic DNA. The study's own analysis went as follows. The number of nucleated cells in each sample was estimated by amplification of reference gene primers within the assay. To quantify the absolute abundance of each unique TCRbeta CDR3 rearrangement, sequence reads were collapsed and filtered. Productive Simpson clonality was computed per sample as the square root of Simpson's diversity index over productive rearrangements. TCRdb took this table from immuneACCESS and kept in-frame rearrangements with V and J called. Such tables lack part of the clones; where checked against another copy, unresolved V genes explain under half of the gap, and the rest is unexplained. V, J and clone size were drawn from that table, and D and trimming were deduced from the DNA. Counted in this sample were approximately 25,000 clones; around four fifths of them appeared once. About 2.5% of the sample comes from the top ten.

Counted from cysteine to phenylalanine, this CDR3 has 12 amino acids. Only the CDR3 DNA is retained, 36 bases long and in frame from the first base. Trimming removed 7 bases from V and 2 bases from J, leaving 6 bases between the germline ends. For CDR1 and CDR2, the germline V gene (reference sequence) lists LNHDA and SQIVND. The source material was peripheral blood. The chain is encoded by TRBV19 joined to TRBJ1-5, with no confidently assigned D gene. This clonotype was sampled from a woman aged 70-85 years with COVID-19, enrolled during active disease. The CDR3 region: CASMGGNQPQHF. The DNA is as follows: TGTGCCAGTATGGGCGGCAATCAGCCCCAGCATTTT.